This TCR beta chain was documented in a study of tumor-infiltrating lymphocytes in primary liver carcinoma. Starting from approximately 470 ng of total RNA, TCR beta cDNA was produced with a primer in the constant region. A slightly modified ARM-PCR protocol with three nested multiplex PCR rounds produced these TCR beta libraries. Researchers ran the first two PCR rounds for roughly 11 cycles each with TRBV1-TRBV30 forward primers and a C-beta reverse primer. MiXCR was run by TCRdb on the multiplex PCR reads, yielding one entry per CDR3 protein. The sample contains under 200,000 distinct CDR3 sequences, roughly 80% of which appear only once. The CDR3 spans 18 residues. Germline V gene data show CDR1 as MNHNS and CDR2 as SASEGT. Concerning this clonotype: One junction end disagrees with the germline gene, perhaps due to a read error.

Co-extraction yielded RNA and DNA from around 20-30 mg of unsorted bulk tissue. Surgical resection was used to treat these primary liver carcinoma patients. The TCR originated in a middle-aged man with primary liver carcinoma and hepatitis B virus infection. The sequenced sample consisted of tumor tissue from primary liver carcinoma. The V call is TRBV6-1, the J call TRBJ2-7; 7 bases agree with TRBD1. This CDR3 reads CASTEESNRGMGSYEQYF. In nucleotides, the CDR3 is TGTGCCAGCACTGAAGAGTCAAACAGGGGTATGGGGTCCTACGAGCAATACTTC.